This TCR beta chain emerged from a study of blood T cells in healthy people across ages. The study, taken as a whole, reports: A greater number of naive CD4+ cells and higher diversity distinguished long-lived donors from aged donors.

This clonotype has only a few counts. The target antigen is unknown. V was pared by 4 bases and J by 3 bases, with 5 bases of the junction left unmatched. Germline V gives CDR1 SGHDT, CDR2 YYEEEE. The CDR3 loop spans 15 amino acids. Then a second PCR, running roughly 7 to 11 cycles, was carried out with a sample-barcoded 5' primer and a J-beta primer mix. TCRdb itself ran the 5' RACE reads through MiXCR, one entry per CDR3 protein. This sample has over 600,000 distinct CDR3 sequences, with about 47% found just once. Each of the donors had around 10 milliliters of peripheral blood drawn into EDTA-treated Vacutainer tubes. At least 5 micrograms of total RNA were extracted per sample.

The sequenced material came from blood. The receptor's source is an elderly man in good health. The gene calls are TRBV5-6 and TRBJ2-1, with 9 bases fitting TRBD2. The CDR3 region has the DNA TGTGCCAGCAGCGCCGGACTAGCGTTCTACAATGAGCAGTTCTTC. Translated: CASSAGLAFYNEQFF.